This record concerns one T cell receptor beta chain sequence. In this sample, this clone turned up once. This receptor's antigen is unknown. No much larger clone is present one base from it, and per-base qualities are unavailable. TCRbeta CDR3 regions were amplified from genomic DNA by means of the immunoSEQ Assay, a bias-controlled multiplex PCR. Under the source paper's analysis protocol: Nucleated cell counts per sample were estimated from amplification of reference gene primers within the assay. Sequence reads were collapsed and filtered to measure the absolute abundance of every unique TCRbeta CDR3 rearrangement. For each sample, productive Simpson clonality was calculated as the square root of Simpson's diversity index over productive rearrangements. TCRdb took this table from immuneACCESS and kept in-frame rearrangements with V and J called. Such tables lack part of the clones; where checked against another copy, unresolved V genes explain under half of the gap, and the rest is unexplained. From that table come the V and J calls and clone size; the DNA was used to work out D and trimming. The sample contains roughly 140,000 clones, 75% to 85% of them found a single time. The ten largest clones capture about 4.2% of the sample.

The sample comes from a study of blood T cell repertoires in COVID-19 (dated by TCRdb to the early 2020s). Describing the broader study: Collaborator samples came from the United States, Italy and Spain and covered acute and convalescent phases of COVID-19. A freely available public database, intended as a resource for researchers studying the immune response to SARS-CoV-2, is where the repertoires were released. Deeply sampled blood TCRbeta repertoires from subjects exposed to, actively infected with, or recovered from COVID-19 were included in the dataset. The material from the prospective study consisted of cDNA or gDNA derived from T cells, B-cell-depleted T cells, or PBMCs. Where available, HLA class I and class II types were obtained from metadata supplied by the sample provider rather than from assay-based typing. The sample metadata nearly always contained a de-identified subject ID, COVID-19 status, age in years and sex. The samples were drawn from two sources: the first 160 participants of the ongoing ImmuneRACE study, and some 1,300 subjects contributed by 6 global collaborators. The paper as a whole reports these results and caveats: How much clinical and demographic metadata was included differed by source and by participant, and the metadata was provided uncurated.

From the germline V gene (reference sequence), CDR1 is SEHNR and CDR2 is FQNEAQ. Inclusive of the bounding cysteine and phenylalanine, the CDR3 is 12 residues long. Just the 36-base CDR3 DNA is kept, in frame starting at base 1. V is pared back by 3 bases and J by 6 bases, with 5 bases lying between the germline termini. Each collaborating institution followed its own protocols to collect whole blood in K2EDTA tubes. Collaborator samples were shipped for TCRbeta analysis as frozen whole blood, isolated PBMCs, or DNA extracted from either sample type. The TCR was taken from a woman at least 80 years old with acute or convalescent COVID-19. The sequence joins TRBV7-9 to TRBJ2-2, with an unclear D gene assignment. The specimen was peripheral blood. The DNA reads TGTGCCAGCAGCTTTATTTCCGGGGAGCTGTTTTTT. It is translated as CASSFISGELFF.